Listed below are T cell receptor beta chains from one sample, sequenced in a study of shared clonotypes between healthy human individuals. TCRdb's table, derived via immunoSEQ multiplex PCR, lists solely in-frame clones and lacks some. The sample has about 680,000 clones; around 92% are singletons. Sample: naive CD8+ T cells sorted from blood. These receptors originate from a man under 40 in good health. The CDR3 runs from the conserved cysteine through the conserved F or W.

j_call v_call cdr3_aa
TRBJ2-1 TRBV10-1 CASSERGWGNEQFF
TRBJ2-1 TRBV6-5 CASSYRQAGDNEQFF
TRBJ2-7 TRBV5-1 CASSLGSSYEQYF
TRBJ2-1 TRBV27 CASSTYANNNEQFF
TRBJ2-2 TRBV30 CAWSQEGLDTGELFF
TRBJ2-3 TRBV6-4 CASSDKTSGDTDTQYF
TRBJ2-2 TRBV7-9 CASSLGTGELFF
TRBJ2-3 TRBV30 CAWTSGREDTQYF
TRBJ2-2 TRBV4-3 CASSDGTGNTGELFF
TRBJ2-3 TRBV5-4 CASNPHISGTFTDTQYF
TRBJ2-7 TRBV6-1 CASSDEGGLAGEMFDEQYF
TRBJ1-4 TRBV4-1 CASSLARGPNEKLFF
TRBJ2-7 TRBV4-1 CASSQVISGRALSYEQYF
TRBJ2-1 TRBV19 CASSSGVEQFF
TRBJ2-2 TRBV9 CASSTHQQGNTGELFF
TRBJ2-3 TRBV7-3 CASSLGPAGGRADTQYF
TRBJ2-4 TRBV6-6 CASSYDFPAAKNIQYF